Here is one T cell receptor (beta chain) with its context. Germline is not matched at one junction end, which may reflect a read error. The protocol was immunoSEQ multiplex PCR, while the TCRdb copy is restricted to in-frame clones and leaves out a portion. The table records roughly 67,000 clones, roughly 87% of them present only once. This record belongs to a study of OX40 agonist ivuxolimab in advanced cancers. The starting material was CD4+ or CD8+ T cells sorted from blood, obtained in a trial of the OX40 agonist ivuxolimab. The sequence came from an adult with an advanced solid tumor such as melanoma, head and neck, liver or kidney cancer.

DNA of the CDR3: TGTGCCAGTAGTACCCGGGGGACAGGGGCTCTACTTTTT. It translates to CASSTRGTGALLF. This rearrangement joins TRBV19 to TRBJ1-3; 10 positions agree with TRBD1. This CDR3 spans 13 amino acids. The germline V gene has CDR1 LNHDA and CDR2 SQIVND (reference sequence).